One and the same sample provided the 13 T cell receptor beta chains below, sequenced in a study of T cell responses to AZD1222 COVID-19 vaccine. Some clones are missing from TCRdb's copy, which holds only in-frame ones; the method was immunoSEQ multiplex PCR. The data contain about 140,000 clones, 88% of them singletons. The sequences come from peripheral blood, collected 28 days after the second AZD1222 dose. The source is an adult who received the AZD1222 COVID-19 vaccine.

V gene TRBV4-2 combines with J gene TRBJ2-5; TRBD1 matches 11 bases. CDR3 size: 16 residues. The ends lost 2 bases at V and 7 bases at J; junction bases unmatched: 9. The germline V gene encodes CDR1 LGHNA and CDR2 YNFKEQ. The CDR3 sequence is CASSQPGQGDEGTQYF. CDR3 in DNA: TGTGCCAGCAGCCAACCGGGACAGGGGGATGAGGGGACCCAGTACTTC.

The chain has TRBV2 and TRBJ1-1; D gene uncertain. The CDR3 covers 14 residues. V shed 4 bases and J shed 1 base, with 10 bases lying between them. The germline V gene has CDR1 SNHLY and CDR2 FYNNEI. CDR3 protein: CASSGEMANTEAFF. In nucleotides, the CDR3 is TGTGCCAGCAGTGGGGAGATGGCGAACACTGAAGCTTTCTTT.

Only a few counts were recorded for this clone. V and J are TRBV29-1 and TRBJ1-2; the match to TRBD1 covers 8 bases. V lost 4 bases to trimming and J lost 7 bases; unmatched junction nucleotides: 8. CDR1 and CDR2 from the germline V gene are SQVTM and ANQGSEA. The CDR3 loop spans 13 amino acids. Here the CDR3 DNA reads TGCAGCGTTGCCCCAGGGGGCGGGGCTGGCTACACCTTC. It encodes CSVAPGGGAGYTF. Combining the CDR3 with reference TRBV29-1 and TRBJ1-2 gives the whole variable domain SAVISQKPSRDICQRGTSLTIQCQVDSQVTMMFWYRQQPGQSLTLIATANQGSEATYESGFVIDKFPISRPNLTFSTLTVSNMSPEDSSIYLCSVAPGGGAGYTFGSGTRLTVV.

The genes are TRBV27 and TRBJ2-5, with 7 bases matching TRBD1. The CDR3 is 15 residues long. V lost 6 bases, J lost 1 base, and 8 bases stayed unmatched. Germline-derived CDR1 and CDR2 are MNHEY and SMNVEV (reference sequence). This CDR3 is CASSVSRQGQETQYF. CDR3 nucleotide sequence: TGTGCCAGCAGCGTATCCCGACAGGGCCAAGAGACCCAGTACTTC.

The chain combines TRBV4-1 with TRBJ2-2; 10 bases agree with TRBD2. Losses at the gene ends were 2 bases for V and 3 bases for J; bases not matched to a gene: 3. The germline V gene encodes CDR1 MGHRA and CDR2 YSYEKL. CDR3 size: 16 residues. The CDR3 nucleotides are TGCGCCAGCAGCCAACTCGGACTAGCGGACACCGGGGAGCTGTTTTTT. Protein: CASSQLGLADTGELFF.

This chain connects TRBV7-2 to TRBJ2-3; no clear D gene. Trimming took 1 base from V and 4 from J, leaving 6 bases between them. CDR1 and CDR2 (germline): SGHTA, FQGNSA. This CDR3 has 13 amino acids. The CDR3 here is CASSLEFPDTQYF. CDR3 DNA: TGTGCCAGCAGCTTAGAGTTCCCAGATACGCAGTATTTT.

As DNA, the CDR3 is TGTGCCAGCAGCTTGGGACAGTTTGGGGCAGAGACCCAGTACTTC. Amino acid sequence: CASSLGQFGAETQYF. The rearrangement links TRBV5-6 to TRBJ2-5; D may be TRBD1 (5 bases). Germline V CDR1 and CDR2: SGHDT, YYEEEE. Trimming cost V 0 bases and J 4 bases, with 13 bases left between them. The CDR3 consists of 15 residues.

As DNA, the CDR3 is TGTGCCAGCTCCCCCCCCGGAAGTAGTGGGAGTTCACCCCTCCACTTT. It encodes CASSPPGSSGSSPLHF. V is TRBV28 and J is TRBJ1-6; unclear D gene. From germline, CDR1 is MDHEN and CDR2 SYDVKM. The CDR3 is 16 amino acids. The V end was cut by 8 bases, the J end by 9 bases, with 23 bases between. Combining the CDR3 with reference TRBV28 and TRBJ1-6 gives the whole variable domain DVKVTQSSRYLVKRTGEKVFLECVQDMDHENMFWYRQDPGLGLRLIYFSYDVKMKEKGDIPEGYSVSREKKERFSLILESASTNQTSMYLCASSPPGSSGSSPLHFGNGTRLTVT.

This rearrangement joins TRBV7-2 to TRBJ1-2; D is uncertain. This CDR3 region has 11 residues. Germline V gene data show CDR1 as SGHTA and CDR2 as FQGNSA. Trimming removed 5 bases at V and 8 bases at J, with 9 bases between. CDR3 loop: CASSPGRGYTF. The CDR3 nucleotides are TGTGCCAGCAGCCCCGGTCGCGGCTACACCTTC. Looking up the rest from reference TRBV7-2 and TRBJ1-2 gives the full variable domain: GAGVSQSPSNKVTEKGKDVELRCDPISGHTALYWYRQSLGQGLEFLIYFQGNSAPDKSGLPSDRFSAERTGGSVSTLTIQRTQQEDSAVYLCASSPGRGYTFGSGTRLTVV.

The rearrangement joins TRBV27 to TRBJ2-2, with D perhaps matching TRBD1 or TRBD2 (6 bases each). The CDR3 length is 14 residues. V lost 3 bases and J 8 bases, leaving 13 bases between the germline ends. Germline CDR1 and CDR2: MNHEY and SMNVEV (reference sequence). This CDR3 is CASSFEGGRGELFF. The CDR3 DNA follows: TGTGCCAGCAGTTTTGAGGGGGGTAGGGGGGAGCTGTTTTTT.

This chain connects TRBV5-1 to TRBJ1-3, with D hard to call. The CDR3 totals 14 residues. Germline values: CDR1 SGHRS, CDR2 YFSETQ. The germline V and J ends were trimmed by 7 bases and 0 bases, with 11 bases remaining between them. CDR3 coding DNA: TGCGCCAGCTTCCCCGACCCCTCTGGAAACACCATATATTTT. This translates into CASFPDPSGNTIYF.

The chain carries TRBV18 and TRBJ1-2; D unresolved. The CDR3 covers 15 residues. Germline CDR1 and CDR2: KGHSH and LQKENI. Trimming removed 3 bases from V and 5 bases from J, with 16 bases in between. For the CDR3, the DNA is TGTGCCAGCTCACCCGTTCGGCCAGCGAGTTATGGCTACACCTTC. This gives the protein CASSPVRPASYGYTF.

CDR3 coding DNA: TGTGCCAGCAGTGGACTAGCCTACAATGAGCAGTTCTTC. Protein sequence: CASSGLAYNEQFF. The J gene is TRBJ2-1, the V gene TRBV28, with 7 bases that match TRBD2. Looked up from germline, CDR1 is MDHEN and CDR2 is SYDVKM. The V segment lost 5 bases and the J segment 2 bases; nucleotides outside the gene matches: 0. The CDR3 loop spans 13 amino acids. The variable domain in full, completed from reference TRBV28 and TRBJ2-1, reads DVKVTQSSRYLVKRTGEKVFLECVQDMDHENMFWYRQDPGLGLRLIYFSYDVKMKEKGDIPEGYSVSREKKERFSLILESASTNQTSMYLCASSGLAYNEQFFGPGTRLTVL.